The clone carrying this T cell receptor beta chain has more than one count but fewer than ten. This sample stems from a study of beta chain features in type 1 diabetes. V was clipped by 5 bases and J by 4 bases, with 17 bases between them. CDR3 length equals 15 residues. CDR1 and CDR2 from the germline V gene are SGHNT and YENEEA. Investigators reverse transcribed all isolated RNA, so they sequenced expressed TCRB transcripts. The data were produced by immunoSEQ multiplex PCR, yet TCRdb's version contains in-frame clones alone and is incomplete. Among under 350,000 clones listed, approximately 8.1% were seen once.

Sequenced material: central memory CD4+ T cells from blood. This receptor was obtained from a woman between 18 and 29 years old in good health. The chain employs TRBV11-3 and TRBJ2-5, with D maybe TRBD1 (6 bases). The CDR3 nucleotides are TGTGCCAGCAGCCGCGGACAGATAATGACAGAGACCCAGTACTTC. The encoded protein is CASSRGQIMTETQYF.